This T cell receptor beta chain was sequenced during a study of blood T cell repertoires in COVID-19. This clone was observed a handful of times. Within the sample, other DNA sequences also encode this same CDR3. CDR1 and CDR2 from the germline V gene are KGHSH and LQKENI. The CDR3 sequence is 14 residues long. With 2 bases removed from V and 7 bases from J, the gap between germline ends came to 12 bases. In the authors' workflow: Amplification of reference gene primers provided the estimated nucleated cell counts. Clones were read by immunoSEQ multiplex PCR, and TCRdb kept only the in-frame ones, dropping some. Clonal size and the V and J genes are those of that table, whereas D and trimming came from the DNA. The sample lists about 200,000 clones, roughly nine tenths occurring once.

The chain employs TRBV18 and TRBJ1-5, with D maybe TRBD1 (6 bases). The TCR originated in a man aged 55 to 70 with active or convalescent COVID-19. Sequencing used peripheral blood. As DNA, the CDR3 is TGTGCCAGCTCACCAGGGGGCGGGGGGCAGCCCCAGCATTTT. It translates to CASSPGGGGQPQHF.